These 30 T cell receptor beta chains came from one sample sequenced in a study of T cells in Graves' hyperthyroidism and ophthalmopathy. Regions amplified from RNA transcripts were the TCR beta CDR3 regions. An initial round of RT-PCR targeting the TCR CDR3 relied on the HTBI primer set. TCRdb reprocessed the multiplex PCR reads via MiXCR and lists one record per CDR3 protein. This table has about 150,000 distinct CDR3 sequences, around 21% appearing once. Sequencing was carried out using blood. The receptors stem from a woman between 45 and 65 years old with Graves' hyperthyroidism that later progressed to Graves' ophthalmopathy.

The chain has TRBV5-1 and TRBJ1-6; D uncertain. This CDR3 has 14 amino acids. Trimming stripped 6 bases from V and 6 bases from J, with 13 bases between. CDR1 SGHRS and CDR2 YFSETQ come from the germline V gene. In DNA, the CDR3 is TGCGCCAGCAAGGGAGCAAGTATTAATTCACCCCTCCACTTT. The encoded protein is CASKGASINSPLHF. The whole variable domain, remainder taken from reference TRBV5-1 and TRBJ1-6, is KAGVTQTPRYLIKTRGQQVTLSCSPISGHRSVSWYQQTPGQGLQFLFEYFSETQRNKGNFPGRFSGRQFSNSRSEMNVSTLELGDSALYLCASKGASINSPLHFGNGTRLTVT.

The rearrangement uses TRBV28 and TRBJ2-5; perhaps D is TRBD1 or TRBD2 (6 bases each). With 3 bases removed from V and 4 bases from J, the gap between germline ends came to 18 bases. Looked up from germline, CDR1 is MDHEN and CDR2 is SYDVKM. CDR3 length: 16 amino acids. The DNA for the CDR3 is TGTGCCAGCAGTTTCGAGGGGGGCGGGCCGCGAGAGACCCAGTACTTC. Encoded protein: CASSFEGGGPRETQYF.

The J gene is TRBJ1-1, the V gene TRBV7-2; D gene ambiguous. This CDR3 has 14 residues. CDR1 SGHTA and CDR2 FQGNSA come from the germline V gene. Trimming removed 1 base from V and 4 bases from J, with 10 bases in between. The CDR3, as DNA: TGTGCCAGCAGCTTAGATTCCCGGGTCACTGAAGCTTTCTTT. Protein sequence: CASSLDSRVTEAFF. Looking up the rest from reference TRBV7-2 and TRBJ1-1 gives the full variable domain: GAGVSQSPSNKVTEKGKDVELRCDPISGHTALYWYRQSLGQGLEFLIYFQGNSAPDKSGLPSDRFSAERTGGSVSTLTIQRTQQEDSAVYLCASSLDSRVTEAFFGQGTRLTVV.

The table lists this clonotype with a few counts. This chain uses TRBV6-1 with TRBJ1-4; D gene unclear. The germline V gene has CDR1 MNHNS and CDR2 SASEGT. CDR3 length: 14 amino acids. V lost 6 bases, J lost 3 bases, and 11 bases lay in between. The CDR3 DNA reads as TGTGCCAGCAGCTCCAGGAGGGCTAATGAAAAACTGTTTTTT. Amino acid sequence: CASSSRRANEKLFF.

The V gene is TRBV20-1, the J gene TRBJ2-7; D is undetermined. V dropped 4 bases and J dropped 2 bases, with 6 bases sitting between them. Germline values: CDR1 DFQATT, CDR2 SNEGSKA (reference sequence). The CDR3 is 11 amino acids. CDR3 nucleotide sequence: TGCAGTGCTAAGGACCCCTACGAGCAGTACTTC. It yields the protein CSAKDPYEQYF.

This clonotype was picked up a small number of times. CDR3 in amino acids: CASSLVVGAANTGELFF. In nucleotides, the CDR3 is TGTGCCAGCAGCTTGGTGGTGGGAGCCGCGAACACCGGGGAGCTGTTTTTT. This chain links TRBV7-2 with TRBJ2-2; D is perhaps TRBD2 (5 bases). The V and J ends lost 3 bases and 0 bases respectively, with 14 bases between them. Looked up from germline, CDR1 is SGHTA and CDR2 is FQGNSA. CDR3 size: 17 residues.

The rearrangement uses TRBV28 and TRBJ1-5; tentative D call: TRBD1 (6 bases). Trimming left V 7 bases short and J 9 bases short, with 13 bases between. The CDR3 is 12 residues long. Germline V lookup: CDR1 MDHEN, CDR2 SYDVKM. The CDR3: CASTLGGRPQHF. The CDR3 DNA reads as TGTGCCAGCACCCTGGGGGGGCGGCCCCAGCATTTT.

The V gene is TRBV3-1, the J gene TRBJ1-2, with a weak D call TRBD1 (5 bases). This CDR3 spans 13 amino acids. Germline V gene data show CDR1 as LGHDT and CDR2 as YNNKEL (reference sequence). Trimming left V 0 bases short and J 8 bases short, with 10 bases between. CDR3 in DNA: TGTGCCAGCAGCCAAGACCAGGGACGAGGCTACACCTTC. This translates into CASSQDQGRGYTF.

A word on this clonotype: A single base separates this from a much larger clone, so it may be a read error. This rearrangement joins TRBV12-3 or TRBV12-4 to TRBJ2-3, with 9 bases fitting TRBD2. This CDR3 is built from 14 residues. The CDR3 sequence: CASSRGGGGDAQYF. The CDR3 DNA sequence: TGTGCCAGCAGCCGAGGCGGGGGGGGAGATGCGCAGTATTTT.

This chain links TRBV3-1 with TRBJ2-4; 14 bases fit TRBD2. This CDR3 spans 15 amino acids. The germline gives CDR1 LGHDT, CDR2 YNNKEL (reference sequence). The V gene end was trimmed by 5 bases and the J gene end by 6 bases; junction bases not matched to a gene: 3. In nucleotides, the CDR3 is TGTGCCAGCAGCGTCGGGACTAGCGGGAGAAACATTCAGTACTTC. Its protein is CASSVGTSGRNIQYF.

This clonotype was counted ten times or more. The V and J genes are TRBV7-9 and TRBJ2-5, with 9 bases aligning to TRBD1. Germline V gene lookup returns CDR1 SEHNR and CDR2 FQNEAQ (reference sequence). V trimming: 1 base; J trimming: 5 bases; junction bases outside the gene matches: 14. The CDR3 extends over 18 amino acids. The CDR3 is CASSLGSIPGQGGETQYF. In nucleotides, the CDR3 is TGTGCCAGCAGCTTAGGCTCAATTCCGGGACAGGGAGGGGAGACCCAGTACTTC.

The rearrangement links TRBV7-9 to TRBJ1-4; D ambiguous. Germline CDR1 SEHNR, CDR2 FQNEAQ (reference sequence). The ends were cut back, 2 bases at V and 6 bases at J, with 13 bases in the middle. The CDR3 is 15 amino acids. The DNA of the CDR3 is TGTGCCAGCAGCTTAACAGCACCGAGAGATGAAAAACTGTTTTTT. It specifies CASSLTAPRDEKLFF.

The sample holds many counts of this clonotype. This chain connects TRBV11-2 to TRBJ2-1; D is tentatively TRBD1 or TRBD2 (5 bases each). Trimming left V 1 base short and J 5 bases short, with 15 bases between. The germline V gene has CDR1 SGHAT and CDR2 FQNNGV. This CDR3 comprises 16 residues. The CDR3 loop is CASSLGPEGRDNEQFF. As DNA, the CDR3 is TGTGCCAGCAGCTTAGGACCAGAGGGGCGAGACAATGAGCAGTTCTTC.

This clonotype was counted many times. V and J are TRBV28 and TRBJ1-2; 8 bases map to TRBD1. V lost 7 bases and J lost 9; bases outside the gene matches: 10. The CDR3 sequence is 13 residues long. Germline assignment: CDR1 MDHEN and CDR2 SYDVKM. The CDR3 sequence: CASTLRQGNRYTF. In nucleotides, the CDR3 is TGTGCCAGCACGCTTCGACAGGGGAATCGCTACACCTTC.

This clonotype has a count of ten or more. The CDR3 bases are TGTGCCAGCAGCTTAGAACTGTGGGGCGAGCAGTACTTC. It codes for CASSLELWGEQYF. V usage is TRBV7-2 and J usage is TRBJ2-7, with no clear D. Germline loops: CDR1 SGHTA, CDR2 FQGNSA. The ends were cut back, 1 base at V and 6 bases at J, with 10 bases in the middle. There are 13 residues in the CDR3.

This clonotype appeared many times. The V gene is TRBV7-2, the J gene TRBJ1-2; perhaps TRBD1 as D (6 bases). Germline V gives CDR1 SGHTA, CDR2 FQGNSA. CDR3 size: 13 residues. V was cut by 8 bases and J by 0 bases, with 10 bases left in between. The CDR3 nucleotides read TGTGCCAGCTCTGGACAGACTAACTATGGCTACACCTTC. Its translation: CASSGQTNYGYTF.

The genes are TRBV7-3 and TRBJ2-5, with a possible D match to TRBD1 (6 bases). V was cut by 7 bases and J by 3 bases, with 12 bases left in between. Per the germline V gene, CDR1 is SGHTA and CDR2 is FQGTGA. The CDR3 covers 13 residues. For the CDR3, the DNA is TGTGCCAGCATTGGGACAAGAAAAGAGACCCAGTACTTC. Protein sequence: CASIGTRKETQYF.

This clonotype was seen a few times. The V gene is TRBV6-2 or TRBV6-3, the J gene TRBJ2-3; 7 bases are a match to TRBD1. Germline-derived CDR1 and CDR2 are MNHEY and SVGEGT. V was pared by 4 bases and J by 5 bases, with 9 bases of the junction left unmatched. The CDR3 runs 15 residues. The CDR3 bases are TGTGCCAGCAGTTCCCGAGGGGGCGGAGGAGATACGCAGTATTTT. Amino acid sequence: CASSSRGGGGDTQYF.

This clonotype was recorded many times. The V call is TRBV7-9, the J call TRBJ1-1; 7 nucleotides line up with TRBD1. This CDR3 has 14 amino acids. Germline CDR1 SEHNR, CDR2 FQNEAQ (reference sequence). The J segment lost 5 bases and the V segment lost 2 bases, leaving 5 bases of the junction unmatched. DNA for the CDR3: TGTGCCAGCAGCTTACGGCAGGGGGGAACTGAAGCTTTCTTT. Translating it yields CASSLRQGGTEAFF. Using reference TRBV7-9 and TRBJ1-1 for the parts outside the CDR3, the full variable domain is DTGVSQNPRHKITKRGQNVTFRCDPISEHNRLYWYRQTLGQGPEFLTYFQNEAQLEKSRLLSDRFSAERPKGSFSTLEIQRTEQGDSAMYLCASSLRQGGTEAFFGQGTRLTVV.

The rearrangement links TRBV14 to TRBJ2-5, with 7 bases lining up with TRBD1. The CDR3 has 16 residues. With 1 base clipped from V and 0 bases from J, the junction kept 5 bases outside the gene matches. Germline V gene data show CDR1 as SGHDN and CDR2 as FVKESK. The CDR3: CASSQVGTAYQETQYF. The CDR3 DNA follows: TGTGCCAGCAGCCAAGTTGGGACAGCGTACCAAGAGACCCAGTACTTC.

V gene TRBV2 combines with J gene TRBJ2-2; 8 nucleotides line up with TRBD1. The germline CDR1 and CDR2 sequences are SNHLY and FYNNEI. Germline trimming cut 2 bases from V and 5 bases from J; bases unmatched to any gene: 1. The CDR3 covers 14 residues. The CDR3 region has the DNA TGTGCCAGCAGTGAACAGGGGGCTACCGGGGAGCTGTTTTTT. Translating gives CASSEQGATGELFF.

Regarding this clonotype: Given a much more abundant clone one base away, this may be a read error. The V call is TRBV2, the J call TRBJ2-7; tentatively, D is TRBD2 (5 bases). V dropped 3 bases and J dropped 9 bases, with 9 bases sitting between them. Germline CDR1 reads SNHLY; CDR2 reads FYNNEI. The CDR3 extends over 11 amino acids. This CDR3 reads CASSDQSGQYF. DNA of the CDR3: TGTGCCAGCAGTGACCAGAGCGGGCAGTACTTC.

This clonotype came up a few times. J is TRBJ2-1 and V is TRBV7-8; 7 bases line up with TRBD2. The CDR3 has 18 residues. V dropped 7 bases and J dropped 7; count of bases not matched to a gene: 22. In germline, CDR1 is SGHVS, CDR2 FQNEAQ. In nucleotides, the CDR3 is TGTGCCAGCACCTTGGGGAGGGAGGGTAAAAGGGAGGGAAATGAGCAGTTCTTC. Amino acid sequence: CASTLGREGKREGNEQFF.

The table lists this clonotype with a few counts. The chain combines TRBV4-1 with TRBJ2-3, with D unclear. V was cut by 1 base and J by 2 bases, with 16 bases left in between. This CDR3 has 17 residues. Per the germline V gene, CDR1 is MGHRA and CDR2 is YSYEKL. In nucleotides, the CDR3 is TGCGCCAGCAGCCAAGGAAGTGCGGACCCTTTCACAGATACGCAGTATTTT. Translation gives CASSQGSADPFTDTQYF.

The chain uses TRBV30 and TRBJ2-1; no clear D. V lost 0 bases and J 1 base, leaving 7 bases between the germline ends. There are 14 residues in the CDR3. The germline gives CDR1 GTSNPN, CDR2 SVGIG (reference sequence). CDR3 sequence reads: CAWSVSKSYNEQFF. The CDR3 coding sequence is TGTGCCTGGAGTGTATCGAAGTCCTACAATGAGCAGTTCTTC.

V gene TRBV6-2 or TRBV6-3 combines with J gene TRBJ1-1; no clear D. The CDR3 covers 13 residues. Trimming took off 3 bases at V and 5 bases at J, with 10 bases between the two ends. The V gene's germline CDR1 is MNHEY and CDR2 SVGEGT. The CDR3 DNA follows: TGTGCCAGCAGTTATAACCGAGGGACTGAAGCTTTCTTT. Protein product: CASSYNRGTEAFF.

This clonotype was counted ten times or more. The chain couples TRBV30 to TRBJ2-7; D is undetermined. The CDR3 loop spans 10 amino acids. V was cut by 1 base and J by 12 bases, with 10 bases left in between. Germline CDR1 is GTSNPN and CDR2 is SVGIG (reference sequence). For the CDR3, the DNA is TGTGCCTGGAGTGGCTCAAGGCGGTACTTC. Protein product: CAWSGSRRYF.

This clonotype was found many times. V usage is TRBV3-1 and J usage is TRBJ2-3, with D maybe TRBD2 (5 bases). Trimming left V 3 bases short and J 6 bases short, with 13 bases between. The germline gives CDR1 LGHDT, CDR2 YNNKEL (reference sequence). This CDR3 has 14 residues. For the CDR3, the DNA is TGTGCCAGCAGCCATACGGACGGGGAGGATACGCAGTATTTT. It encodes CASSHTDGEDTQYF.

The chain carries TRBV20-1 and TRBJ1-5; 7 positions agree with TRBD1. Trimming cost V 5 bases and J 2 bases; bases outside gene matches: 3. The germline V gene has CDR1 DFQATT and CDR2 SNEGSKA (reference sequence). The CDR3 is 13 amino acids. The CDR3 coding sequence is TGCAGTGCTGACACAGGGGGCAATCAGCCCCAGCATTTT. It yields the protein CSADTGGNQPQHF.

This clonotype has a handful of counts. The chain has TRBV27 and TRBJ2-1, with 9 bases identical to TRBD2. The CDR3 loop spans 19 amino acids. Germline CDR1 is MNHEY and CDR2 is SMNVEV (reference sequence). Unmatched junction bases numbered 21, after V lost 3 bases and J lost 9 bases. Here the CDR3 DNA reads TGTGCCAGCAGTTTTACCTACAACCGTCCCGGGACTAGCTCTAGTGAGCAGTTCTTC. Translation gives CASSFTYNRPGTSSSEQFF.